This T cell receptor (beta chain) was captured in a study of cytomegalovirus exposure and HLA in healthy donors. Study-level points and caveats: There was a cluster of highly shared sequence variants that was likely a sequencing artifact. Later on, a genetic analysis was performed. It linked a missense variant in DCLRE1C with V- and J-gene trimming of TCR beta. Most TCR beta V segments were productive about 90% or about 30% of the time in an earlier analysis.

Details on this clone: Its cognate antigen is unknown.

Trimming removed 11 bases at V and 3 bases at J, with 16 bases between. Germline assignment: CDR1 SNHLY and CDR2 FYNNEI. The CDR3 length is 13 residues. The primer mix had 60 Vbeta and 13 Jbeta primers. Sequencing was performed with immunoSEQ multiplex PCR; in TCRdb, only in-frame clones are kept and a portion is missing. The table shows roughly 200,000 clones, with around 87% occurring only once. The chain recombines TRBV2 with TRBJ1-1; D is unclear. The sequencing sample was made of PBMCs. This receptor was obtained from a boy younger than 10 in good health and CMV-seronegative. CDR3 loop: CAAGAGRDTEAFF. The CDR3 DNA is TGTGCCGCCGGAGCGGGGAGGGACACTGAAGCTTTCTTT.